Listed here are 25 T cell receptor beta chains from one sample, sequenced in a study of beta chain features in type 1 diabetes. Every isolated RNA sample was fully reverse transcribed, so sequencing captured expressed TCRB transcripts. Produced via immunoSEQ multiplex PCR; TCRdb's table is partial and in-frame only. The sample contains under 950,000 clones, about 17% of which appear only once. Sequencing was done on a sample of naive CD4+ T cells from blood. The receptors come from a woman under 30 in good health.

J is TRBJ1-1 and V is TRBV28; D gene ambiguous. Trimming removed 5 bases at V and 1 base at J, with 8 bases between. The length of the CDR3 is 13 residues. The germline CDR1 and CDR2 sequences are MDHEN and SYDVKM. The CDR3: CASSLSTNTEAFF. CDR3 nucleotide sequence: TGTGCCAGCAGTCTATCGACGAACACTGAAGCTTTCTTT. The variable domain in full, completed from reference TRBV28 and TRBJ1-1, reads DVKVTQSSRYLVKRTGEKVFLECVQDMDHENMFWYRQDPGLGLRLIYFSYDVKMKEKGDIPEGYSVSREKKERFSLILESASTNQTSMYLCASSLSTNTEAFFGQGTRLTVV.

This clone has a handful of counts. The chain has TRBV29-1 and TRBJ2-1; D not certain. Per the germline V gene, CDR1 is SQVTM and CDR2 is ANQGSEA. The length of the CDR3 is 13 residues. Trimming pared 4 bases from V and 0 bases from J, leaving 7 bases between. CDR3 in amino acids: CSVVLSSYNEQFF. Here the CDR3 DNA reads TGCAGCGTTGTTCTGAGCTCCTACAATGAGCAGTTCTTC.

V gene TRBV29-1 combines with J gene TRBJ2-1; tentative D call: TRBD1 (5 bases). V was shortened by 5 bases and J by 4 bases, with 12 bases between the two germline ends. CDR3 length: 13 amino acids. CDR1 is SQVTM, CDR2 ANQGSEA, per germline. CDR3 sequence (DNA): TGCAGCGTTCTGGGGCGAGAGTACAATGAGCAGTTCTTC. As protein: CSVLGREYNEQFF.

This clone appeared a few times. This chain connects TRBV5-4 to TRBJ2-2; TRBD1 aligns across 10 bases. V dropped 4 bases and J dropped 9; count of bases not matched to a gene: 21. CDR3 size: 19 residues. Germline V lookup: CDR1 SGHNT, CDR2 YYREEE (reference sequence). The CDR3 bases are TGTGCCAGCAGCCTGGGACAGGGGACGACAAAAACCGATAGCCGGGAGCTGTTTTTT. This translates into CASSLGQGTTKTDSRELFF.

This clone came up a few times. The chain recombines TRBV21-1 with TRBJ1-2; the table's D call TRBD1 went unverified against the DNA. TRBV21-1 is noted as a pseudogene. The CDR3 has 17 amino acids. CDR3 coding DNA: TGTGCCAGCAGCACCCGGACAGTGGACGAGGCTAACTATGGCTACACCTTC. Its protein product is CASSTRTVDEANYGYTF.

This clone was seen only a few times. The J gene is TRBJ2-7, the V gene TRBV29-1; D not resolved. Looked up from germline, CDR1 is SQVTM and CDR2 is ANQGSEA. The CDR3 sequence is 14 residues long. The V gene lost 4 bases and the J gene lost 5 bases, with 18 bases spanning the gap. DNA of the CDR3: TGCAGCGTTGTTTTTGCGAGGAAGGTTGACGAGCAGTACTTC. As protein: CSVVFARKVDEQYF.

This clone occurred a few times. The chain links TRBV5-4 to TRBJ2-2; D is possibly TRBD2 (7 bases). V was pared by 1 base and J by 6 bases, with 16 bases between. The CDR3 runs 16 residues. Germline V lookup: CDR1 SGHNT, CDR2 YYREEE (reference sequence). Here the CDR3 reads CASSLRGGGPSGELFF. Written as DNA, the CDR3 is TGTGCCAGCAGCTTGCGAGGGGGAGGGCCCTCCGGGGAGCTGTTTTTT.

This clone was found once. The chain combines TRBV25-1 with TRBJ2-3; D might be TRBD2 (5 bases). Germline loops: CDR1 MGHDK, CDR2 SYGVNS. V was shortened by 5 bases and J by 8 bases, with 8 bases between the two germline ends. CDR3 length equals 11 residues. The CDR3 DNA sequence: TGTGCCAGCAGTTTAGCGACTACGCAGTATTTT. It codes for CASSLATTQYF.

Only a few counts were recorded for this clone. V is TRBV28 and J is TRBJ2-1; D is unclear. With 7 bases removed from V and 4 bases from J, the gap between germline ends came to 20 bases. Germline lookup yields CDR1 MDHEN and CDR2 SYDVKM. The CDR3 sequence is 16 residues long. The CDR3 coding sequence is TGTGCCAGCATCTCCTCCCCCCCGGGTCCGTACAATGAGCAGTTCTTC. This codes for CASISSPPGPYNEQFF.

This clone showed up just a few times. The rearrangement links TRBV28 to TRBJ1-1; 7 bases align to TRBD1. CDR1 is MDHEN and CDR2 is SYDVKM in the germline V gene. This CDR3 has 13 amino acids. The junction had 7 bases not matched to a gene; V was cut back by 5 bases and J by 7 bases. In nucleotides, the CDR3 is TGTGCCAGCAGTCTGATACAGGGGAGTGAAGCTTTCTTT. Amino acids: CASSLIQGSEAFF.

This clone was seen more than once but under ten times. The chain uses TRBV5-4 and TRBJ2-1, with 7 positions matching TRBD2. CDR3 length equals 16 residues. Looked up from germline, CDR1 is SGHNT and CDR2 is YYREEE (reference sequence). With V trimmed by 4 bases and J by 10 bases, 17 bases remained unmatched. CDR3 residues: CASSPRSGAPGTEQFF. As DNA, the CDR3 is TGTGCCAGCAGCCCCCGGAGCGGGGCCCCCGGTACGGAGCAGTTCTTC.

The CDR3 nucleotides are TGTGCCAGCAGCTTCACAGGGCAAGATACGCAGTATTTT. It codes for CASSFTGQDTQYF. The chain carries TRBV7-3 and TRBJ2-3; the D gene is possibly TRBD1 (6 bases). The ends were cut back, 3 bases at V and 5 bases at J, with 9 bases in the middle. This CDR3 has 13 amino acids. CDR1 is SGHTA, CDR2 FQGTGA, per germline.

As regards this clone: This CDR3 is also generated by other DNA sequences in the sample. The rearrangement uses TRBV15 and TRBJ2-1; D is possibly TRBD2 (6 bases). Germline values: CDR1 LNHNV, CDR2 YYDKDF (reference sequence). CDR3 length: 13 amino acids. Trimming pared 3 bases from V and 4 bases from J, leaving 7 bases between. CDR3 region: CATSRGLYNEQFF. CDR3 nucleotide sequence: TGTGCCACCAGCAGGGGACTTTACAATGAGCAGTTCTTC.

Here the CDR3 DNA reads TGTGCCAGCAGCCCGGCGACCCCAGGGTCCATTGAGCAGTTCTTC. Protein: CASSPATPGSIEQFF. The J gene is TRBJ2-1, the V gene TRBV28; D is possibly TRBD1 (5 bases). V was clipped by 6 bases and J by 9 bases, with 21 bases between them. Germline V gene sequence: CDR1 MDHEN, CDR2 SYDVKM. CDR3 size: 15 residues.

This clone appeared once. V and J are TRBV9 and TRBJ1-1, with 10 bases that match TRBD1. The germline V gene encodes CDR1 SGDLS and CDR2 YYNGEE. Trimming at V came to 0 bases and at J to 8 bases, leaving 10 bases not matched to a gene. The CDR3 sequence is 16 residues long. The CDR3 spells CASSVALLPGQGEAFF. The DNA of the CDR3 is TGTGCCAGCAGCGTAGCCCTCCTGCCGGGACAGGGGGAAGCTTTCTTT.

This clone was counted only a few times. The CDR3 loop reads CASSIQDTGELFF. CDR3 in DNA: TGTGCCAGCAGTATACAAGACACCGGGGAGCTGTTTTTT. This chain connects TRBV2 to TRBJ2-2; unclear D gene. CDR3 length equals 13 residues. The V end lost 5 bases, the J end lost 3 bases, and 7 bases lay between the germline ends. Looked up from germline, CDR1 is SNHLY and CDR2 is FYNNEI.

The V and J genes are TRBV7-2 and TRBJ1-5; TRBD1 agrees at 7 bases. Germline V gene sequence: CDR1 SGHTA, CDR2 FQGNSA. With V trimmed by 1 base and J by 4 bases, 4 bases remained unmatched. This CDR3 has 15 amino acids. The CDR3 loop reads CASSLGDRRNQPQHF. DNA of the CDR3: TGTGCCAGCAGCTTAGGGGACAGACGGAATCAGCCCCAGCATTTT.

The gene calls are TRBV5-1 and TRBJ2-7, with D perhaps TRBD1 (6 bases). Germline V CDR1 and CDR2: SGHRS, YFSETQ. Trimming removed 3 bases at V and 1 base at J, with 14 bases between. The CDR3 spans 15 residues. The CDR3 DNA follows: TGCGCCAGCAGCTCCGGACAGATAATATCCTACGAGCAGTACTTC. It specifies CASSSGQIISYEQYF.

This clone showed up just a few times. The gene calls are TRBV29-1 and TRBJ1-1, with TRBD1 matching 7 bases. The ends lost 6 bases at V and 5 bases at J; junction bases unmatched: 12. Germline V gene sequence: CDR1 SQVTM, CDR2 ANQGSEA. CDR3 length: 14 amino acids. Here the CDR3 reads CSVRTGTVFTEAFF. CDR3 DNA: TGCAGCGTGAGAACCGGGACAGTCTTTACTGAAGCTTTCTTT.

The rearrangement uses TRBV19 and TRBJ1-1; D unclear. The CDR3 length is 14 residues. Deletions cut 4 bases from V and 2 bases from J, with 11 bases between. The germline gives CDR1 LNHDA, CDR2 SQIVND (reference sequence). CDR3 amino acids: CASSTHQENTEAFF. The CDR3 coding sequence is TGTGCCAGTAGTACACATCAAGAAAACACTGAAGCTTTCTTT.

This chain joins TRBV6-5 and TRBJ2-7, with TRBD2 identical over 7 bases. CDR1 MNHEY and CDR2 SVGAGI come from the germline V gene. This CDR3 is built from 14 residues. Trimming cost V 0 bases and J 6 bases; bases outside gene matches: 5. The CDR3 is CASSYSRESTEQYF. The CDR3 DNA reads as TGTGCCAGCAGTTACTCGCGGGAGTCAACCGAGCAGTACTTC.

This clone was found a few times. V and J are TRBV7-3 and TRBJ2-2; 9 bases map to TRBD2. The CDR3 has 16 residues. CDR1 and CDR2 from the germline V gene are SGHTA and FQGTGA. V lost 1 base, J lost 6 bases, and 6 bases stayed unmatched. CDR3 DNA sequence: TGTGCCAGCAGCTTAAATAGGCTAGCGGGATCCGGGGAGCTGTTTTTT. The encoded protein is CASSLNRLAGSGELFF.

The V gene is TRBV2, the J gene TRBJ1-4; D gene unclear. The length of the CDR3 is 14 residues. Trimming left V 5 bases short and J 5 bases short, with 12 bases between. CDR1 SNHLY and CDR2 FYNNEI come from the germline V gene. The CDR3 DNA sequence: TGTGCCAGCAGTTTTGATACTCCCAATGAAAAACTGTTTTTT. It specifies CASSFDTPNEKLFF.

The CDR3 region is CASSVSAQGPAYF. The DNA of the CDR3 is TGTGCCAGCAGCGTTAGTGCACAGGGACCGGCATACTTC. J is TRBJ2-5 and V is TRBV9, with D possibly being TRBD1 (6 bases). V dropped 2 bases and J dropped 14 bases, with 19 bases sitting between them. CDR3 length: 13 amino acids. The germline V gene has CDR1 SGDLS and CDR2 YYNGEE.

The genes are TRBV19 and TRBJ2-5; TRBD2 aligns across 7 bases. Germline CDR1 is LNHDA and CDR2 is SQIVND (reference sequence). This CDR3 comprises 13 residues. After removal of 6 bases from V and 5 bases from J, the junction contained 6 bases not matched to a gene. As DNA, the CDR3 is TGTGCCAGTAGCGCGGGACTACAGGAGACCCAGTACTTC. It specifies CASSAGLQETQYF.